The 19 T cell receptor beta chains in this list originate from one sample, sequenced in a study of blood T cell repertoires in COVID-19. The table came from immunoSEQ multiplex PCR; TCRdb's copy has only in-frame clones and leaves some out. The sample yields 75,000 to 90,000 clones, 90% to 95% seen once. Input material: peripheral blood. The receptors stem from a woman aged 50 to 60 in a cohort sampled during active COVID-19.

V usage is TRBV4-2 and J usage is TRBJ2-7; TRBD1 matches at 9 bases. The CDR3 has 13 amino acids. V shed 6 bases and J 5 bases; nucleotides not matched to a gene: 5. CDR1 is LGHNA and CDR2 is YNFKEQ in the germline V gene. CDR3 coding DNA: TGTGCCAGCAGGAGACAGGGGGGGGACGAGCAGTACTTC. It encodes CASRRQGGDEQYF.

The CDR3 nucleotides read TGCGCCAGCAGCTTGCAGGCAGATCTTTACAATGAGCAGTTCTTC. It yields the protein CASSLQADLYNEQFF. The genes are TRBV5-1 and TRBJ2-1; D not resolved. Germline V gene lookup returns CDR1 SGHRS and CDR2 YFSETQ. This CDR3 is 15 amino acids long. With 1 base removed from V and 4 bases from J, the gap between germline ends came to 12 bases.

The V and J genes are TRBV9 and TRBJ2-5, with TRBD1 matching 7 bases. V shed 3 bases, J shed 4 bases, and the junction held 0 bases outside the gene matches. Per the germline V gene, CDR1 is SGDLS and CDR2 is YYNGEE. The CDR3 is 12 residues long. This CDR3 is CASSGTGETQYF. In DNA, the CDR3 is TGTGCCAGCAGCGGGACAGGAGAGACCCAGTACTTC.

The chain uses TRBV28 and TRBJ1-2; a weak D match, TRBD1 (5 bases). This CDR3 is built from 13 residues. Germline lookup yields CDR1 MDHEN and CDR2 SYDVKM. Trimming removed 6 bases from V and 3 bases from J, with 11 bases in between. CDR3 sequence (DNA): TGTGCCAGCAGGGAAACAGGTGACTATGGCTACACCTTC. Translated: CASRETGDYGYTF.

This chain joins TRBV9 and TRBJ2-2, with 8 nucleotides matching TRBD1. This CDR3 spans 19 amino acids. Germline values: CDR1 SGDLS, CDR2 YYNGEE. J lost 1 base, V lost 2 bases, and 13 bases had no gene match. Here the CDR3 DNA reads TGTGCCAGCAGCGTGTATGGAACTTCCGGGACAGGGAACACCGGGGAGCTGTTTTTT. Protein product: CASSVYGTSGTGNTGELFF.

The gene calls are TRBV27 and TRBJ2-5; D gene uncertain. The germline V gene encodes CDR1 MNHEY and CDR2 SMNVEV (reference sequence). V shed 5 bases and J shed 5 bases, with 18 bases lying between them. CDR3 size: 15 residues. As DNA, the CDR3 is TGTGCCAGCAGTGGCTCTGATATTTCCAGGGAGACCCAGTACTTC. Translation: CASSGSDISRETQYF.

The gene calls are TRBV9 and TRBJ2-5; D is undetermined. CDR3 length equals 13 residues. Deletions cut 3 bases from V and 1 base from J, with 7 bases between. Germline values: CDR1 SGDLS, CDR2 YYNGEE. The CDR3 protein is CASSGHPQETQYF. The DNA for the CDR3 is TGTGCCAGCAGCGGACATCCCCAAGAGACCCAGTACTTC.

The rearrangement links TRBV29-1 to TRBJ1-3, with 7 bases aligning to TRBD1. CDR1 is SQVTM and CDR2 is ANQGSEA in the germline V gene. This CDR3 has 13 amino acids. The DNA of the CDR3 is TGCAGTTGTACAGGGGCTGGGAGAAACACCATATATTTT. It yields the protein CSCTGAGRNTIYF.

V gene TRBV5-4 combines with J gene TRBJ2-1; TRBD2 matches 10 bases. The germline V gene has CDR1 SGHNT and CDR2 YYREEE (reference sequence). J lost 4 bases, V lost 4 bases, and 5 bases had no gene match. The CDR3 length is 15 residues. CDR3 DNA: TGTGCCAGCAGCCTCGGGACTAGCGTGTACAATGAGCAGTTCTTC. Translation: CASSLGTSVYNEQFF.

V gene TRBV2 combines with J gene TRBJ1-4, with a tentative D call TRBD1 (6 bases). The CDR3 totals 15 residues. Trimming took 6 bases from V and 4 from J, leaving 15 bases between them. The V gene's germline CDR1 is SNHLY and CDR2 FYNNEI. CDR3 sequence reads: CASRPGTTSNEKLFF. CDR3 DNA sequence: TGTGCCAGCAGACCCGGGACAACCAGTAATGAAAAACTGTTTTTT.

The CDR3 sequence is CASSQGGTDQPQHF. DNA for the CDR3: TGTGCCAGCAGCCAAGGAGGAACGGATCAGCCCCAGCATTTT. V usage is TRBV3-1 (or the pseudogene TRBV3-2) and J usage is TRBJ1-5; D not resolved. CDR1 and CDR2 from the germline V gene are LGHDT and YNNKEL (reference sequence). This CDR3 is 14 amino acids long. V lost 1 base to trimming and J lost 5 bases, with 9 bases between them.

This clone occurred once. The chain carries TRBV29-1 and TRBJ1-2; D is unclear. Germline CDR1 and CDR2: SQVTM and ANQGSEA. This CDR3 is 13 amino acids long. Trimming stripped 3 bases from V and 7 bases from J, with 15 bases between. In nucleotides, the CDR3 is TGCAGCGTTGACCGGGAGTTGTCCTCTGGCTACACCTTC. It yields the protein CSVDRELSSGYTF.

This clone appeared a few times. The CDR3 nucleotides read TGTGCCAGCAGCTTAAAAGGATCAGGAGCCAAAAACATTCAGTACTTC. Translation gives CASSLKGSGAKNIQYF. The rearrangement joins TRBV5-4 to TRBJ2-4; D unclear. Trimming stripped 2 bases from V and 0 bases from J, with 12 bases between. Germline V gene lookup returns CDR1 SGHNT and CDR2 YYREEE (reference sequence). The CDR3 covers 16 residues.

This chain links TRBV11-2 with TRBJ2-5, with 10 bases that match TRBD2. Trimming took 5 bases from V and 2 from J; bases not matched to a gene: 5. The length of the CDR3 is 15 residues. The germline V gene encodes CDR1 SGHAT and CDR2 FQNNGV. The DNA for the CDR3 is TGTGCCAGCAGCGCGGGACTAGCGAGACAAGAGACCCAGTACTTC. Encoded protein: CASSAGLARQETQYF.

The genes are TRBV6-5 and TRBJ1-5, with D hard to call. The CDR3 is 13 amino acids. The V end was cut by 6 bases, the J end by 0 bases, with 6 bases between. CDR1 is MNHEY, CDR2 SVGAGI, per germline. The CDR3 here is CASSRVSNQPQHF. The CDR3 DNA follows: TGTGCCAGCAGCCGAGTTAGCAATCAGCCCCAGCATTTT.

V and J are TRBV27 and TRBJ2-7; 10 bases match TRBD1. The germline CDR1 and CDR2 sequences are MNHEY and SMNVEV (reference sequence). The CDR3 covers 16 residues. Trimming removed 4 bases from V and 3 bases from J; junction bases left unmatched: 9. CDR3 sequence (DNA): TGTGCCAGCAGTTCCCACGAGACAGGGGGCGTCTACGAGCAGTACTTC. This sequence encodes CASSSHETGGVYEQYF.

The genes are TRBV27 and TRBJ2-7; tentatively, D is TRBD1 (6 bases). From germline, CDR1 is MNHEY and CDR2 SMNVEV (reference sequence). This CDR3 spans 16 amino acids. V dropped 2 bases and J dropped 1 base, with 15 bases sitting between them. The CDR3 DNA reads TGTGCCAGCAGTTTAACGGGCAGGGGAGTGTCCTACGAGCAGTACTTC. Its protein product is CASSLTGRGVSYEQYF.

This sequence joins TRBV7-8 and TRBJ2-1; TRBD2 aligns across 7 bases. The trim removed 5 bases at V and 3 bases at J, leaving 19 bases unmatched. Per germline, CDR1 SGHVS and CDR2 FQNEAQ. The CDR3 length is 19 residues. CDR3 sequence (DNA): TGTGCCAGCAGCCTGCCACGCCGCCGCTCGGCGGGGGTCTACAATGAGCAGTTCTTC. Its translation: CASSLPRRRSAGVYNEQFF.

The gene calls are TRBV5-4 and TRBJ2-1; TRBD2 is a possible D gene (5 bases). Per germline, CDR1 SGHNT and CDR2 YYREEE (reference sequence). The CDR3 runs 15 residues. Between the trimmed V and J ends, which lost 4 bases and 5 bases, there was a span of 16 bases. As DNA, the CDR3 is TGTGCCAGCAGCCAAGCGAGGGCGTATAACAATGAGCAGTTCTTC. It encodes CASSQARAYNNEQFF.